The text below deals with one T cell receptor beta chain. Its specificity is not known. Via MiXCR, TCRdb re-called the 5' RACE reads, giving one row per CDR3 protein. Of 340,000 or so distinct CDR3 sequences in the sample, under 15% were seen once. The sample belongs to a study of T-cell memory formation after mild COVID-19. For the study at large: TCR clusters were mostly confined to one donor each. Broader study findings: Clones that contracted from day 15 to 85 had balanced CD4/CD8; later expanders were CD4+ biased.

Germline CDR1 SGHAT, CDR2 FQNNGV. Trimming removed 3 bases from V and 1 base from J; junction bases left unmatched: 6. The CDR3 is made up of 18 amino acids. Sequenced material: PBMCs or a T cell subset sorted from them (not recorded which). V usage is TRBV11-2 and J usage is TRBJ2-3, with 14 bases matching TRBD2. This TCR derives from a man in his late teens or twenties who had mild COVID-19 (a few samples of this study predate the infection). Cell type and time point are not known. The DNA of the CDR3 is TGTGCCAGCAGCTTCTCCGGGACTAGCGGGGGCCGCACAGATACGCAGTATTTT. Translating gives CASSFSGTSGGRTDTQYF.